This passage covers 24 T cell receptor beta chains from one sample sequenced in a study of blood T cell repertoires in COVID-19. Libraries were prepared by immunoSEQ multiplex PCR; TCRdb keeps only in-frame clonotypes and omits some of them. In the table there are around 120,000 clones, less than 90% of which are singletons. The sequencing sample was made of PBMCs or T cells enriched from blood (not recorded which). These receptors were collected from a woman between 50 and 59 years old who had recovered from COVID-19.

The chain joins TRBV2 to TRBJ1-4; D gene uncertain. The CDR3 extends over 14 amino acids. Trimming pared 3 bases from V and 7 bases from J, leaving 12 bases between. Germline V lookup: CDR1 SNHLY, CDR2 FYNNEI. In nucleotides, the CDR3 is TGTGCCAGCAGTGATTTCGGGTCGGGTGAAAAACTGTTTTTT. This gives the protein CASSDFGSGEKLFF.

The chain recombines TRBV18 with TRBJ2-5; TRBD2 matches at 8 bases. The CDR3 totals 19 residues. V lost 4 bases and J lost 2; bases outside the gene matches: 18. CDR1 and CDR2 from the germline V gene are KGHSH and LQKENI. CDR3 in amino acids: CASSRAGRILADGQETQYF. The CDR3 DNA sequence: TGTGCCAGCTCACGGGCCGGCCGTATACTAGCGGATGGTCAAGAGACCCAGTACTTC. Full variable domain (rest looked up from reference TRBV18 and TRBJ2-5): NAGVMQNPRHLVRRRGQEARLRCSPMKGHSHVYWYRQLPEEGLKFMVYLQKENIIDESGMPKERFSAEFPKEGPSILRIQQVVRGDSAAYFCASSRAGRILADGQETQYFGPGTRLLVL.

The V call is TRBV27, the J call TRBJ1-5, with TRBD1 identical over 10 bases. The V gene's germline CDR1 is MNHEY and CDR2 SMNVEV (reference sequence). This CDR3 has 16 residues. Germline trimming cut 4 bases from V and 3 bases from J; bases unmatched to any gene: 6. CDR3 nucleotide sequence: TGTGCCAGCAGTTCCATGACAGGGGGCTACAATCAGCCCCAGCATTTT. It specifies CASSSMTGGYNQPQHF.

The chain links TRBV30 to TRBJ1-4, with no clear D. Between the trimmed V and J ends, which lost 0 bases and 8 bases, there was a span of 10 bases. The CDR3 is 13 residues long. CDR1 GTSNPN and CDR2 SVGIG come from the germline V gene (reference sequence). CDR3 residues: CAWSVSRGEKLFF. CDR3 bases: TGTGCCTGGAGTGTTTCACGTGGCGAAAAACTGTTTTTT.

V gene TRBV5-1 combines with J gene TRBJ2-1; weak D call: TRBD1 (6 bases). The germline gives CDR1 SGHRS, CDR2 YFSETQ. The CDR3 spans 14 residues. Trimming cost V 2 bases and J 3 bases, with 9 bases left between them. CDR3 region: CASSLTGNYNEQFF. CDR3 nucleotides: TGCGCCAGCAGCTTAACAGGGAACTACAATGAGCAGTTCTTC.

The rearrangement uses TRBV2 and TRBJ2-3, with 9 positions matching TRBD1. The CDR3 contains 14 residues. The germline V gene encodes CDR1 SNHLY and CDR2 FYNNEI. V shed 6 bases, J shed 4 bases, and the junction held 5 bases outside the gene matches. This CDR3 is CASSGQGTSDTQYF. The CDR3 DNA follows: TGTGCCAGCAGCGGACAGGGGACGTCAGATACGCAGTATTTT.

The CDR3 loop is CASSPSSGNTIYF. The CDR3 nucleotides are TGTGCCAGCTCACCCAGCTCTGGAAACACCATATATTTT. The genes are TRBV18 and TRBJ1-3; D unresolved. The length of the CDR3 is 13 residues. V was shortened by 3 bases and J by 0 bases, with 3 bases between the two germline ends. The germline V gene has CDR1 KGHSH and CDR2 LQKENI.

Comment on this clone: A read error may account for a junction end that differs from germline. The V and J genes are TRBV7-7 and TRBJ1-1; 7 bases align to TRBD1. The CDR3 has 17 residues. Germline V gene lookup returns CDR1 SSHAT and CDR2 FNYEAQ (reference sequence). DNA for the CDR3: TGTGCTAGCAGCTTACAGGACTCCGCGGCAGGGGGGTTTAGGGCTTTCTTT. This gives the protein CASSLQDSAAGGFRAFF.

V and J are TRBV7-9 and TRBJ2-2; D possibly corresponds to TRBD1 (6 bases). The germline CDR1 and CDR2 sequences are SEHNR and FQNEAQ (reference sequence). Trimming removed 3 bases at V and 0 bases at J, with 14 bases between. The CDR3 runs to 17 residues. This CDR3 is CASSFLGQTANTGELFF. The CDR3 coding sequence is TGTGCCAGCAGCTTTCTAGGACAGACTGCGAACACCGGGGAGCTGTTTTTT.

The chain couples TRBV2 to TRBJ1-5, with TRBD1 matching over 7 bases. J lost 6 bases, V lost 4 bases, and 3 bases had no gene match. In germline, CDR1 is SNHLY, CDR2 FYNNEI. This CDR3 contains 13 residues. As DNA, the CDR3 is TGTGCCAGCAGTGGCCAGGGGGGTCAGCCCCAGCATTTT. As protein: CASSGQGGQPQHF.

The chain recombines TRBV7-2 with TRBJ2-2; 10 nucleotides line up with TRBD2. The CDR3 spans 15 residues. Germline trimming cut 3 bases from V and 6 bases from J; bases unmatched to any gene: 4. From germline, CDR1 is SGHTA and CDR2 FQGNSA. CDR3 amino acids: CASSFLAGVAGELFF. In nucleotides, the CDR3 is TGTGCCAGCAGCTTCCTAGCGGGGGTTGCCGGGGAGCTGTTTTTT.

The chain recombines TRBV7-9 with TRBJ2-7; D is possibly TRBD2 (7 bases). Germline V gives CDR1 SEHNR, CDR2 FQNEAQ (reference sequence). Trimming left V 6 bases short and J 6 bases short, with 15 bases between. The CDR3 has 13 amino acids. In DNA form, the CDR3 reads TGTGCCAGCAGTCCGGTCGGGGGGCTCGAGCAGTACTTC. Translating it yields CASSPVGGLEQYF.

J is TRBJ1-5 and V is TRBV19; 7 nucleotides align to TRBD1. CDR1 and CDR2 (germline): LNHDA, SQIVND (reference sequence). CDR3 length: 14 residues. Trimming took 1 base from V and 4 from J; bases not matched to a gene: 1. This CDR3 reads CASSIGQGNQPQHF. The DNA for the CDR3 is TGTGCCAGTAGTATAGGACAGGGTAATCAGCCCCAGCATTTT.

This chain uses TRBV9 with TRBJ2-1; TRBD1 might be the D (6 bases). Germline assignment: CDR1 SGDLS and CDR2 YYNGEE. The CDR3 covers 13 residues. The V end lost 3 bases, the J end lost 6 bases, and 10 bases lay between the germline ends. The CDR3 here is CASSGFRGNEQFF. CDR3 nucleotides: TGTGCCAGCAGCGGGTTCAGGGGCAATGAGCAGTTCTTC.

In DNA, the CDR3 is TGTGCCAGCAGTGAGCCCTTTGGGAGGGGGGGCAATCAGCCCCAGCATTTT. Amino acids: CASSEPFGRGGNQPQHF. This rearrangement joins TRBV6-1 to TRBJ1-5; TRBD1 is a possible D gene (6 bases). V lost 3 bases and J lost 2, with 17 bases in between. Per the germline V gene, CDR1 is MNHNS and CDR2 is SASEGT. CDR3 length: 17 amino acids.

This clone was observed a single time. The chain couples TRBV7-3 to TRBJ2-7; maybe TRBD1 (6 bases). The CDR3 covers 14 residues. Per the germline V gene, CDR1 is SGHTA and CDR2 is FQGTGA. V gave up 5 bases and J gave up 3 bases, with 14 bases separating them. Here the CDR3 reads CASSPGTSLYEQYF. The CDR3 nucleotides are TGTGCCAGCAGCCCCGGGACAAGCCTCTACGAGCAGTACTTC.

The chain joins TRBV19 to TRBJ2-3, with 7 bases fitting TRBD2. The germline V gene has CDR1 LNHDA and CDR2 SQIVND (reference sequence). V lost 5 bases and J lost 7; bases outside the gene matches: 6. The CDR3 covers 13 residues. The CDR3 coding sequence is TGTGCCAGTAGTGACGTGACTAGCTATACGCAGTATTTT. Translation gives CASSDVTSYTQYF.

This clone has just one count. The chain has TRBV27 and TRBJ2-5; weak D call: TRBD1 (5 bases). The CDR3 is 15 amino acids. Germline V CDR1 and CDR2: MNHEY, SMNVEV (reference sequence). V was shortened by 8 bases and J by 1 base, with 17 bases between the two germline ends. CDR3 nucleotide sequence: TGTGCCAGCTCAACCCTTGACAGCTTCCAAGAGACCCAGTACTTC. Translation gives CASSTLDSFQETQYF.

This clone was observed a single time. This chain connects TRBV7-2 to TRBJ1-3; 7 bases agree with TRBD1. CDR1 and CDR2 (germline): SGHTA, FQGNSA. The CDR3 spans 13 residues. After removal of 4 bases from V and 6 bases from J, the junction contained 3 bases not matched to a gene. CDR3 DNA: TGTGCCAGCAGCTCCGGACAGGAAAACACCATATATTTT. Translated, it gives CASSSGQENTIYF.

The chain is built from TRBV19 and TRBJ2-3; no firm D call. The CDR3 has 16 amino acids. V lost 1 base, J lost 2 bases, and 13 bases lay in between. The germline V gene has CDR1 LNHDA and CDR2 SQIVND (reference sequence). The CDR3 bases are TGTGCCAGTAGTATAGGAATTCCAGGATTCACAGATACGCAGTATTTT. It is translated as CASSIGIPGFTDTQYF.

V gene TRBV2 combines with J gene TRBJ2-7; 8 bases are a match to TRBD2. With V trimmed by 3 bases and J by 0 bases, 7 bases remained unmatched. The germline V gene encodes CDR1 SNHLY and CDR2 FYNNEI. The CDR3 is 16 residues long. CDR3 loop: CASSDYGGGSSYEQYF. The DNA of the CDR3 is TGTGCCAGCAGTGATTATGGCGGGGGGTCCTCCTACGAGCAGTACTTC.

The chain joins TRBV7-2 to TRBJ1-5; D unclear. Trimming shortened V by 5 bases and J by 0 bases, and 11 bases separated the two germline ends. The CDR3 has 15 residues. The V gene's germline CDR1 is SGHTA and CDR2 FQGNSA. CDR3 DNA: TGTGCCAGCAGCCCCTCCCACTATAGCAATCAGCCCCAGCATTTT. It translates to CASSPSHYSNQPQHF.

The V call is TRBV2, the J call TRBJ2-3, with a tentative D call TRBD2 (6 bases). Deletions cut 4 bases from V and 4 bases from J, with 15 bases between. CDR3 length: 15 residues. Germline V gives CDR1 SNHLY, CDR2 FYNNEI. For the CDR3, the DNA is TGTGCCAGCAGTGGAGCTTTTTTAGCGGCAGATACGCAGTATTTT. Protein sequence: CASSGAFLAADTQYF.

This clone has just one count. This chain's CDR3 is CASSWRTGGNTGELFF. CDR3 DNA sequence: TGCGCCAGCAGCTGGAGGACAGGGGGGAACACCGGGGAGCTGTTTTTT. The V and J genes are TRBV5-1 and TRBJ2-2; 10 nucleotides line up with TRBD1. J was trimmed by 1 base and V by 3 bases; bases with no gene match: 3. CDR1 is SGHRS and CDR2 is YFSETQ in the germline V gene. This CDR3 is built from 16 residues.